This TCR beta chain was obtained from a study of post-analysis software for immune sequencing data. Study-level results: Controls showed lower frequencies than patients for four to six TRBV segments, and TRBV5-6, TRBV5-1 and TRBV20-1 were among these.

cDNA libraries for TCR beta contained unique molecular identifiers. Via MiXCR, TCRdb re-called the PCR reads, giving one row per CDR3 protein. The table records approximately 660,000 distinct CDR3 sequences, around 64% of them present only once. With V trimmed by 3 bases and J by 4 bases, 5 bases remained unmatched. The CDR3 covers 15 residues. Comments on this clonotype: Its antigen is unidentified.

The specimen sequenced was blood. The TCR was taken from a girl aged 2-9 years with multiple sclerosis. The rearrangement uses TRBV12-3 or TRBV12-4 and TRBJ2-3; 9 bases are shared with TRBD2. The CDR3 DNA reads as TGTGCCAGCAGTTTCGGCGGGAGGGGTCCAGATACGCAGTATTTT. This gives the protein CASSFGGRGPDTQYF.